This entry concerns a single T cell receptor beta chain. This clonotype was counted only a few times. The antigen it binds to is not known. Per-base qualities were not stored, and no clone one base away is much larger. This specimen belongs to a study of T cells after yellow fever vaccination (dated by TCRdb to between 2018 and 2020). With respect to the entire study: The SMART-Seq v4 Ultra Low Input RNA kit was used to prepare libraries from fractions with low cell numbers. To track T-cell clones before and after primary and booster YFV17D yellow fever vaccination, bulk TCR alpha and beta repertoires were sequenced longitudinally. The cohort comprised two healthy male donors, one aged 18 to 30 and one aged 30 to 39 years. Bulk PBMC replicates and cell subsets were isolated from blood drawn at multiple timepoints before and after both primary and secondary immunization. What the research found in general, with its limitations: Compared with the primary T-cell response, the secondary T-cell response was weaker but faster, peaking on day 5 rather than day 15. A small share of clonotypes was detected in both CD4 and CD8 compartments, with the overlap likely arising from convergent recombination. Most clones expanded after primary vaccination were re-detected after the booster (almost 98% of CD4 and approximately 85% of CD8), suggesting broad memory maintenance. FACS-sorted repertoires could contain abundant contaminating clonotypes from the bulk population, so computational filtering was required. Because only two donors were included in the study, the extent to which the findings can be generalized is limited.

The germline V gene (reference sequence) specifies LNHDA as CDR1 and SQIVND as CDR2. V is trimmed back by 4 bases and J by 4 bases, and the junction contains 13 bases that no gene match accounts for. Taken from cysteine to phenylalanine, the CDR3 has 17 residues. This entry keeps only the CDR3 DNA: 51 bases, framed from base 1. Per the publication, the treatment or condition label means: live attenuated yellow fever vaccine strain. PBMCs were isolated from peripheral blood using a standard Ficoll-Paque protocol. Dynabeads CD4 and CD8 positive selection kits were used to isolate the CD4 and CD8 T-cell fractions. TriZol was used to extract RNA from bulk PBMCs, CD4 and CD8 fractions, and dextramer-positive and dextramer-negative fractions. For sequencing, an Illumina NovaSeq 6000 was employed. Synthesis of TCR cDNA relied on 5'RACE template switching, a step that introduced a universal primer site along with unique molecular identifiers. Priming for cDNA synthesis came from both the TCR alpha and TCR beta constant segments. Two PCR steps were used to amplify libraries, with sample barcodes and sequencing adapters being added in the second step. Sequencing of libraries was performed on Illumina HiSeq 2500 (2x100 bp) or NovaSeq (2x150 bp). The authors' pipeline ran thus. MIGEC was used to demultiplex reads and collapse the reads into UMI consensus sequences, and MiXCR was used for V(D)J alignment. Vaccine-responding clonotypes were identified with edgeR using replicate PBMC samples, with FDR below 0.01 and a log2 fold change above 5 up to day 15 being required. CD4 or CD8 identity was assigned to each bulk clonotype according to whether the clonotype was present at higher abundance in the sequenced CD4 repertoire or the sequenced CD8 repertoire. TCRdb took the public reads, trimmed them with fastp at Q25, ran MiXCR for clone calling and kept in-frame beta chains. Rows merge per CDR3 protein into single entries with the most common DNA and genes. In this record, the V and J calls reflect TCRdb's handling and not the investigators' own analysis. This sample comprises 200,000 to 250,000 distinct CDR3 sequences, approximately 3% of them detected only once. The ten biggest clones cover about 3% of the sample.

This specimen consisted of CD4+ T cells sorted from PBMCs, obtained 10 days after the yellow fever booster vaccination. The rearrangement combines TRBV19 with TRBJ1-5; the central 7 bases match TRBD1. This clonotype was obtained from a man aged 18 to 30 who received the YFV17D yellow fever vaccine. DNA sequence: TGTGCCAGTAGTACCGGGACAGCGATGCCGATTAATCAGCCCCAGCATTTT. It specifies CASSTGTAMPINQPQHF. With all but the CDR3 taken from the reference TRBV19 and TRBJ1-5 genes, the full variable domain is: DGGITQSPKYLFRKEGQNVTLSCEQNLNHDAMYWYRQDPGQGLRLIYYSQIVNDFQKGDIAEGYSVSREKKESFPLTVTSAQKNPTAFYLCASSTGTAMPINQPQHFGDGTRLSIL.